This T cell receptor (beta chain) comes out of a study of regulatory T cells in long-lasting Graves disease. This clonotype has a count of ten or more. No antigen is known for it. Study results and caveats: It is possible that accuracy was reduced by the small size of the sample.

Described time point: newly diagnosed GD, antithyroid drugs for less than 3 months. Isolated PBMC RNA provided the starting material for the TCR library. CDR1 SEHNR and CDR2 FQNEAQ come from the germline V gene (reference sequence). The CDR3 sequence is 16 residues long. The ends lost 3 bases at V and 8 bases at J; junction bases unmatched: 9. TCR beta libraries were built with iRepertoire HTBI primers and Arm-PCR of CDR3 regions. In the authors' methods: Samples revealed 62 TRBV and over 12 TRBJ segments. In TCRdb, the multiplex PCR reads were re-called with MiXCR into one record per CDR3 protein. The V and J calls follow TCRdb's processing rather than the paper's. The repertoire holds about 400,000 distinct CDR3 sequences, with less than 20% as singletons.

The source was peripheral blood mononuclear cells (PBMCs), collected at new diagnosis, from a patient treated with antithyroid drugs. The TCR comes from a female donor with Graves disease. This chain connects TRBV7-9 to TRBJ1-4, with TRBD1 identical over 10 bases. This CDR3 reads CASSLPRTGGREKLFF. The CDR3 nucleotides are TGTGCCAGCAGCTTGCCTCGGACAGGGGGAAGAGAAAAACTGTTTTTT.